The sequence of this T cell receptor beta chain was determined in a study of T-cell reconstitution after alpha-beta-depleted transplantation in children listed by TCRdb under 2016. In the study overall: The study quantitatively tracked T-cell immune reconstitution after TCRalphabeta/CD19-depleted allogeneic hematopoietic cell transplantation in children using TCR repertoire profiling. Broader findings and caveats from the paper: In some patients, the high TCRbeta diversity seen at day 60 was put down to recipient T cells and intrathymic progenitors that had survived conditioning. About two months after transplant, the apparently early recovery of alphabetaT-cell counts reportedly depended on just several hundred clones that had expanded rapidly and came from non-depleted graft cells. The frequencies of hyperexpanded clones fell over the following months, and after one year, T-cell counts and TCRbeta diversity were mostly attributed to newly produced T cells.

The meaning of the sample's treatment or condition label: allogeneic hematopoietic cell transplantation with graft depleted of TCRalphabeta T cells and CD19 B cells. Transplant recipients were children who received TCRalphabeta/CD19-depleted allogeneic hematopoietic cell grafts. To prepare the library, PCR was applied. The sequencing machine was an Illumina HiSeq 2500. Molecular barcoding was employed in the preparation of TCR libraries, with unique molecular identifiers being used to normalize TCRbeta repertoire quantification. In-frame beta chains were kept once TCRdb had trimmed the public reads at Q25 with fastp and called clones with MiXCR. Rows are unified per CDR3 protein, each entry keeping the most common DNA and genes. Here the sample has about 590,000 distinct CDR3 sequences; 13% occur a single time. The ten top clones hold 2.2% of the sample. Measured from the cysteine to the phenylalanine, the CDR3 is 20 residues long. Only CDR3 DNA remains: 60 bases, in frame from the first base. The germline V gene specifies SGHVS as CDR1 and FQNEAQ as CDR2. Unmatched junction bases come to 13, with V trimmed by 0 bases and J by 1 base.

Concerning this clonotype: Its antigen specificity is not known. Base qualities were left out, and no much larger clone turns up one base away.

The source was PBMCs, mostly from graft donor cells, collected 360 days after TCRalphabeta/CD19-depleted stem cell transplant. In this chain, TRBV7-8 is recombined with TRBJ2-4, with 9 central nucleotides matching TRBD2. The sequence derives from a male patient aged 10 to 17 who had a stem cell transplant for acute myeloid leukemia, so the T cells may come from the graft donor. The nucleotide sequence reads TGTGCCAGCAGCTTAGCCGTAATGTTAGCGGGAGATCCTGCCAAAAACATTCAGTACTTC. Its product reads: CASSLAVMLAGDPAKNIQYF.